The source of this T cell receptor beta chain is a study of cytomegalovirus exposure and HLA in healthy donors. Overall study context: The roughly 120 validation repertoires matched the 500 to 750 first-cohort repertoires in platform, a later analysis reported. Overall study findings and caveats: Rarity marked most TCR sequences, yet some public TCRs occurred in many donors.

The data were produced by immunoSEQ multiplex PCR, yet TCRdb's version contains in-frame clones alone and is incomplete. Among approximately 100,000 clones listed, approximately 93% were seen once. Separate from the roughly 710-subject first cohort, the roughly 120-subject validation cohort was the one that the donors belonged to. A single count supports this clone. Its antigen remains unidentified. This CDR3 region has 16 residues. From germline, CDR1 is GTSNPN and CDR2 SVGIG (reference sequence). V lost 2 bases and J 0 bases, leaving 17 bases between the germline ends. The sample was PBMCs. The chain combines TRBV30 with TRBJ2-7; D is perhaps TRBD1 (5 bases). The source of this sequence is a woman aged 25 to 39 in good health and CMV-seropositive. The CDR3 spells CAWSTTRTRSSYEQYF. CDR3 sequence (DNA): TGTGCCTGGAGTACGACTCGGACAAGAAGCTCCTACGAGCAGTACTTC.